This T cell receptor (beta chain) was retrieved from a study of pediatric ulcerative colitis. Generated by immunoSEQ multiplex PCR, the TCRdb table keeps only in-frame clones and is missing some. There are 20,000 to 30,000 clones in the sample; roughly 70% occur only once, and about 7.8% lies in the top ten. Germline assignment: CDR1 SGHTA and CDR2 FQGNSA. The length of the CDR3 is 15 residues. The ends lost 4 bases at V and 1 base at J; junction bases unmatched: 3. One to two pinch biopsies were taken from the rectum during colonoscopy. The diagnostic colonoscopy in ulcerative colitis patients preceded any immunosuppressive treatment.

The TCR comes from a boy aged 5-17 years with severe ulcerative colitis. Specimen: gut tissue. The V gene is TRBV7-2, the J gene TRBJ2-1; TRBD2 matches 8 bases. The CDR3 sequence: CASSSLAGSYNEQFF. The CDR3 DNA reads TGTGCCAGCAGCTCGTTAGCGGGATCCTACAATGAGCAGTTCTTC.